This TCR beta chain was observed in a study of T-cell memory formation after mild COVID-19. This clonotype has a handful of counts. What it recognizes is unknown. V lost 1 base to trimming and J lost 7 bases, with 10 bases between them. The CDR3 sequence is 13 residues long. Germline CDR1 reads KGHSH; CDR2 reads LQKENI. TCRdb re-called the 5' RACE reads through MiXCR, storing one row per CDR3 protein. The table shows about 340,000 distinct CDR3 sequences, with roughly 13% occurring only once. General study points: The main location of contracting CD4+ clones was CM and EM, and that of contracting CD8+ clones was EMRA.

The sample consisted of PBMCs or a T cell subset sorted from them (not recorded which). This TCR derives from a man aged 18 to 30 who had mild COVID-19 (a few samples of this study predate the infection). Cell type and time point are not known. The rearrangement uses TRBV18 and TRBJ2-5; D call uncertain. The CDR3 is CASSPLPGSTQYF. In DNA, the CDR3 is TGTGCCAGCTCACCACTCCCCGGATCGACCCAGTACTTC.